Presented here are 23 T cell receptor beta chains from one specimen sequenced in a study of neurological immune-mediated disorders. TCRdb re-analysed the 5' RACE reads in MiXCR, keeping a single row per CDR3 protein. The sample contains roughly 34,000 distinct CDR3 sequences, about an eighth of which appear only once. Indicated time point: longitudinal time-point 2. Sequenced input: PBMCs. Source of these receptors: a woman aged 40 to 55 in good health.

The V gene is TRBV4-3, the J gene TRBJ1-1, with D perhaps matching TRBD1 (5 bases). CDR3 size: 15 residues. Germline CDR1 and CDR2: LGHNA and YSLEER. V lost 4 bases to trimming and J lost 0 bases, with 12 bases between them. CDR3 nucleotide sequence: TGCGCCAGCAGCCTCAAGGGGAAAATGAACACTGAAGCTTTCTTT. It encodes CASSLKGKMNTEAFF.

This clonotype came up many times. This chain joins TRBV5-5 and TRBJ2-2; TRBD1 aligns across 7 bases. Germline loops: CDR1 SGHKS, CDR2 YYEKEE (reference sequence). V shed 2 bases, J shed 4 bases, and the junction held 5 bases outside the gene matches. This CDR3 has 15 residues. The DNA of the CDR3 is TGTGCCAGCAGCTTCTCGACAGGGTTCACCGGGGAGCTGTTTTTT. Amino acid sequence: CASSFSTGFTGELFF.

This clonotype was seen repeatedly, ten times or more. The CDR3 nucleotides are TGTGCCAGCAGCCAAGTCTGGGCCCCGGCTGGCGAGCAGTACTTC. Translating gives CASSQVWAPAGEQYF. V is TRBV3-1 and J is TRBJ2-7; D not resolved. The CDR3 extends over 15 amino acids. Looked up from germline, CDR1 is LGHDT and CDR2 is YNNKEL (reference sequence). With 1 base removed from V and 6 bases from J, the gap between germline ends came to 16 bases.

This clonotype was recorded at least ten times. CDR3 loop: CSAQDRAYYGYTF. The CDR3 nucleotides are TGCAGTGCGCAGGATCGGGCCTATTATGGCTACACCTTC. The V call is TRBV20-1, the J call TRBJ1-2; no reliable D call. The V gene's germline CDR1 is DFQATT and CDR2 SNEGSKA (reference sequence). This CDR3 comprises 13 residues. The germline V and J ends were trimmed by 6 bases and 5 bases, with 16 bases remaining between them.

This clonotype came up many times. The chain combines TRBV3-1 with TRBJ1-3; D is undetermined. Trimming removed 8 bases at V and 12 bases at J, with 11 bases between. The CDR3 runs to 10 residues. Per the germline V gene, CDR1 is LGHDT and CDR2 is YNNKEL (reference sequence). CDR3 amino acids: CASGSRDIYF. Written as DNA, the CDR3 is TGTGCCAGCGGTTCCCGGGACATATATTTT.

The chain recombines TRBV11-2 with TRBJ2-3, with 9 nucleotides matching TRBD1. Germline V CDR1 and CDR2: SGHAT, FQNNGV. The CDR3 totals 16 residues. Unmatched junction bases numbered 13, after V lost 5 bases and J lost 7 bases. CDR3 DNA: TGTGCCAGCAGCATCCGGAACAGGGGGCTTCCATATACGCAGTATTTT. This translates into CASSIRNRGLPYTQYF.

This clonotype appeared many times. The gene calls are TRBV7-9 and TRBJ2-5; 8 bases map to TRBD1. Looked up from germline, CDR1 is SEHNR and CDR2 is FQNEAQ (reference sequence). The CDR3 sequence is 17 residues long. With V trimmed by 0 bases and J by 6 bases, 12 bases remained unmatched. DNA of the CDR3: TGTGCCAGCAGCTTAGCAGCAGCAGGGGGCGATCAAAAGACCCAGTACTTC. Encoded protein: CASSLAAAGGDQKTQYF.

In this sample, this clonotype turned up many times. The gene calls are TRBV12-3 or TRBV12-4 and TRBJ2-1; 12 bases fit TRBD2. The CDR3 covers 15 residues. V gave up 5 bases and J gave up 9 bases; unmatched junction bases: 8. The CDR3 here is CASSGGLAGGLEQFF. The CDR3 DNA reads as TGTGCCAGCAGTGGAGGGCTAGCGGGGGGGCTTGAGCAGTTCTTC.

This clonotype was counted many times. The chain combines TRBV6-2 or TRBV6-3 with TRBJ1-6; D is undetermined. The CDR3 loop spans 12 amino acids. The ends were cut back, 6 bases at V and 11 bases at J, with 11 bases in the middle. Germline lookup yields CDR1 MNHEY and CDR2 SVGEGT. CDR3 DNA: TGTGCCAGCAGCCCACGCGCTACACCCCTCCACTTT. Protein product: CASSPRATPLHF.

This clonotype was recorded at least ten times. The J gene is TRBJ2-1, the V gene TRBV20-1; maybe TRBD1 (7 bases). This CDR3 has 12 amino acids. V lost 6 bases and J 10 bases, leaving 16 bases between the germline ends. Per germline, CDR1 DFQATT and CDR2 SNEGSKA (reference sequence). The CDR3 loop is CSARKQGGEQFF. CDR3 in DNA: TGCAGTGCCAGAAAGCAGGGGGGCGAGCAGTTCTTC.

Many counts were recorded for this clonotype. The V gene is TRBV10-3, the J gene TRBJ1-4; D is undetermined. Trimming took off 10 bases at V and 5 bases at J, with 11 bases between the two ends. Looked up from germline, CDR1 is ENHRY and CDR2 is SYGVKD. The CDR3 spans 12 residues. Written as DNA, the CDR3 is TGTGCCACCTCGCCCCAGAATGAAAAACTGTTTTTT. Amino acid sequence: CATSPQNEKLFF.

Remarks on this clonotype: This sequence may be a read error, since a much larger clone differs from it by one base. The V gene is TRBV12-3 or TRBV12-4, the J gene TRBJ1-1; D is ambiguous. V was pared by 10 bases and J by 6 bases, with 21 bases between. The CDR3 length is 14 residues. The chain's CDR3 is CANSQSPAPPEAFF. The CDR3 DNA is TGTGCCAACAGCCAATCCCCCGCGCCCCCTGAAGCTTTCTTT.

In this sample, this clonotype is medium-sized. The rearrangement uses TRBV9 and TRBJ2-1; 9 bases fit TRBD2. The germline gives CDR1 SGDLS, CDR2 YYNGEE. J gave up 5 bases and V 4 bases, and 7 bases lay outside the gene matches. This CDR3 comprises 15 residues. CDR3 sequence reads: CASSFSGSVHNEQFF. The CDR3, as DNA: TGTGCCAGCAGCTTTAGCGGGAGTGTCCACAATGAGCAGTTCTTC.

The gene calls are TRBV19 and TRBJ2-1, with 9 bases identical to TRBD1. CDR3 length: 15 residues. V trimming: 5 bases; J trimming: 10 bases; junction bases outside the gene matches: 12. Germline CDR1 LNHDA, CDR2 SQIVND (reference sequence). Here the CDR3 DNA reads TGTGCCAGTAGTCCCGGGACAGGGTACCGGGTAGAGCAGTTCTTC. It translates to CASSPGTGYRVEQFF.

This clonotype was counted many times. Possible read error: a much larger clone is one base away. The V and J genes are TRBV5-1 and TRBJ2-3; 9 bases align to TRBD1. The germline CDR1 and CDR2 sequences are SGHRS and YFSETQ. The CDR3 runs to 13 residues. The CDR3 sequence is CASSSTGGDMQYF. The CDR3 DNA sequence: TGCGCCAGCAGTTCTACAGGGGGCGATATGCAGTATTTT.

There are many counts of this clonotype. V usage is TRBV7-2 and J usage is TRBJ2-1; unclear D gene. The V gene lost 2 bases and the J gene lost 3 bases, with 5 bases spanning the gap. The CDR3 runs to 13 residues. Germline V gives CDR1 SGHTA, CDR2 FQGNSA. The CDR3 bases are TGTGCCAGCAGCTTATCTGACTACAATGAGCAGTTCTTC. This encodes CASSLSDYNEQFF.

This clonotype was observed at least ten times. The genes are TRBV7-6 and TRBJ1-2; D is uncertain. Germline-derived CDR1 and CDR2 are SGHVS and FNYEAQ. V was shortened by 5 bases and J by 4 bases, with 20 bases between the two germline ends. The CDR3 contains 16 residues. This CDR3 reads CASSPPPPQALYGYTF. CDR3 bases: TGTGCCAGCAGCCCCCCCCCCCCTCAGGCGCTCTATGGCTACACCTTC.

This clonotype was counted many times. The CDR3 reads CASSPQGVAGGTGELFF. For the CDR3, the DNA is TGTGCCAGCAGCCCCCAGGGAGTAGCGGGGGGCACCGGGGAGCTGTTTTTT. The V gene is TRBV7-2, the J gene TRBJ2-2, with 10 bases fitting TRBD2. This CDR3 spans 17 amino acids. Germline-derived CDR1 and CDR2 are SGHTA and FQGNSA. V was pared by 5 bases and J by 4 bases, with 10 bases of the junction left unmatched.

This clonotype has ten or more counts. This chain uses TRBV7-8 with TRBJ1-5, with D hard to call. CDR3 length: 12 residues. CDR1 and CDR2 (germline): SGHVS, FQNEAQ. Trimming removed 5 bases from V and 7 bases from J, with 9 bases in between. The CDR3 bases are TGTGCCAGCAGCCTACGGCAGCAGCCCCAGCATTTT. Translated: CASSLRQQPQHF.

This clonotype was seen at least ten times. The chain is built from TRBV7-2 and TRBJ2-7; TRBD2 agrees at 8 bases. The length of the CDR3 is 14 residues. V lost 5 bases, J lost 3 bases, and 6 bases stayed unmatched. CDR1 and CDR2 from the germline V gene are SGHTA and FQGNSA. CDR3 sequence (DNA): TGTGCCAGCAGCCAGGGACTAGGGGGCTACGAGCAGTACTTC. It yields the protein CASSQGLGGYEQYF.

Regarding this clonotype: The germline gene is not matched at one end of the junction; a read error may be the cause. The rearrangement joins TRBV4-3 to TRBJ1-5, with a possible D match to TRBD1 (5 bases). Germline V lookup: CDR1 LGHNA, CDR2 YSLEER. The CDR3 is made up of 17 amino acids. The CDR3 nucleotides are TGCGCCAGTAGCCCGGAGGGGCTCCCTCCATATGGACAGCCCCAGCATTTT. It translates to CASSPEGLPPYGQPQHF.

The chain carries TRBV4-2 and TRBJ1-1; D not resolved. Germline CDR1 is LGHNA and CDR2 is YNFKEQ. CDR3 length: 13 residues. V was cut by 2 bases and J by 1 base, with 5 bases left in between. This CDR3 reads CASSQNENTEAFF. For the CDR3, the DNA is TGTGCCAGCAGCCAAAACGAGAACACTGAAGCTTTCTTT.

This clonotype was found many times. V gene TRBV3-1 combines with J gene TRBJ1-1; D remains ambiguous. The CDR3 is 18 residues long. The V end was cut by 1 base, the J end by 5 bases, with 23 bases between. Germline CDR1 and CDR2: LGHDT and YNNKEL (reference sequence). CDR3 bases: TGTGCCAGCAGCCAAGGATACAATTATAGGCCGGGCCGTACTGAAGCTTTCTTT. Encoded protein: CASSQGYNYRPGRTEAFF.